A single T cell receptor beta chain is shown here with its context. The repertoire was sequenced with immunoSEQ multiplex PCR; TCRdb's copy has only in-frame clones and lacks some. Of 150,000 to 200,000 clones listed, around four fifths are singletons. This record belongs to a study of blood T cell repertoires in COVID-19. The CDR3 runs to 15 residues. V shed 7 bases, J shed 0 bases, and the junction held 6 bases outside the gene matches. CDR1 MDHEN and CDR2 SYDVKM come from the germline V gene. The material sequenced was PBMCs or T cells enriched from blood (not recorded which). The clonotype comes from a woman aged 45-59 years in a cohort exposed to, infected with or recovered from COVID-19 (not recorded which). The V gene is TRBV28, the J gene TRBJ2-3, with 8 bases that match TRBD2. This chain's CDR3 is CASNLRTSSTDTQYF. The DNA for the CDR3 is TGTGCCAGCAATCTCCGGACTAGCAGCACAGATACGCAGTATTTT.